These 19 T cell receptor beta chains originate from one sample sequenced in a study of PD-1 blockade in classical Hodgkin lymphoma. Libraries were prepared by immunoSEQ multiplex PCR; TCRdb keeps only in-frame clonotypes and omits some of them. This sample has tens of thousands of clones, with around 80% found just once. As to time point: cycle 4 day 1 (C4D1), after 5 to 7 weeks of nivolumab. Each of the patients experienced relapse following autologous stem cell transplantation, and their brentuximab vedotin exposure differed. The source material was peripheral blood mononuclear cells (PBMCs), sampled before the fourth cycle of nivolumab. Source of these receptors: a human donor with classical Hodgkin lymphoma.

This sequence joins TRBV19 and TRBJ2-7; 10 positions match TRBD2. The CDR3 totals 15 residues. From germline, CDR1 is LNHDA and CDR2 SQIVND (reference sequence). V dropped 1 base and J dropped 4; count of bases not matched to a gene: 4. As DNA, the CDR3 is TGTGCCAGTAGTATAGTAGGACTAGCGGAATACGAGCAGTACTTC. Translating gives CASSIVGLAEYEQYF.

The chain links TRBV2 to TRBJ1-4; D is unclear. Germline V gives CDR1 SNHLY, CDR2 FYNNEI. With 5 bases removed from V and 8 bases from J, the gap between germline ends came to 12 bases. The CDR3 loop spans 13 amino acids. CDR3 sequence reads: CASSWEEREKLFF. CDR3 coding DNA: TGTGCCAGCAGTTGGGAAGAAAGGGAAAAACTGTTTTTT.

This chain joins TRBV6-1 and TRBJ1-3; D is undetermined. CDR3 length equals 15 residues. V was cut by 4 bases and J by 0 bases, with 10 bases left in between. Germline CDR1 MNHNS, CDR2 SASEGT. The CDR3 sequence is CASSVDRSSGNTIYF. Written as DNA, the CDR3 is TGTGCCAGCAGTGTAGACCGGAGCTCTGGAAACACCATATATTTT.

This chain connects TRBV7-9 to TRBJ2-3; D ambiguous. The V and J ends lost 1 base and 0 bases respectively, with 2 bases between them. Per the germline V gene, CDR1 is SEHNR and CDR2 is FQNEAQ (reference sequence). This CDR3 region has 13 residues. The DNA of the CDR3 is TGTGCCAGCAGCTTAGGTAGCACAGATACGCAGTATTTT. Protein sequence: CASSLGSTDTQYF.

This rearrangement joins TRBV13 to TRBJ1-1; D not resolved. V lost 4 bases and J lost 3, with 9 bases in between. Germline CDR1 reads PRHDT; CDR2 reads FYEKMQ (reference sequence). The CDR3 spans 13 residues. The CDR3 reads CASSSQRDTEAFF. The CDR3, as DNA: TGTGCCAGCAGCTCACAACGGGACACTGAAGCTTTCTTT.

The chain carries TRBV4-1 and TRBJ2-7; 9 positions agree with TRBD1. With V trimmed by 4 bases and J by 3 bases, 4 bases remained unmatched. Germline V gene data show CDR1 as MGHRA and CDR2 as YSYEKL. This CDR3 is built from 14 residues. The CDR3 reads CASSPRDRDYEQYF. CDR3 coding DNA: TGCGCCAGCAGCCCGAGGGACAGGGACTACGAGCAGTACTTC.

This sequence joins TRBV13 and TRBJ2-3, with TRBD2 as a possible D gene (6 bases). Germline V lookup: CDR1 PRHDT, CDR2 FYEKMQ (reference sequence). This CDR3 has 16 amino acids. Trimming left V 3 bases short and J 5 bases short, with 18 bases between. The CDR3 DNA reads as TGTGCCAGCAGCTTGGGCCGGGGGTTTGGAGGAGATACGCAGTATTTT. It yields the protein CASSLGRGFGGDTQYF.

The chain combines TRBV7-2 with TRBJ1-2; 10 nucleotides align to TRBD1. CDR1 and CDR2 from the germline V gene are SGHTA and FQGNSA. The V gene end was trimmed by 2 bases and the J gene end by 6 bases; junction bases not matched to a gene: 9. CDR3 length equals 16 residues. The CDR3 DNA reads as TGTGCCAGCAGCTTATCCCGGGACAGGGGATTTCATGGCTACACCTTC. It is translated as CASSLSRDRGFHGYTF.

V is TRBV18 and J is TRBJ2-7; 10 bases agree with TRBD1. V was pared by 4 bases and J by 3 bases, with 6 bases of the junction left unmatched. The CDR3 runs to 15 residues. In germline, CDR1 is KGHSH, CDR2 LQKENI. CDR3 sequence (DNA): TGTGCCAGCTCACGAGGACAGGGGGGACTCTACGAGCAGTACTTC. It translates to CASSRGQGGLYEQYF.

The chain is built from TRBV27 and TRBJ2-7, with D tentatively TRBD1 (6 bases). Germline CDR1 reads MNHEY; CDR2 reads SMNVEV (reference sequence). Deletions cut 7 bases from V and 1 base from J, with 14 bases between. The CDR3 covers 14 residues. In nucleotides, the CDR3 is TGTGCCAGCAAAATGGCAGGGGATTCCTACGAGCAGTACTTC. Encoded protein: CASKMAGDSYEQYF.

This chain uses TRBV13 with TRBJ2-3, with D perhaps TRBD1 (5 bases). Germline V gives CDR1 PRHDT, CDR2 FYEKMQ (reference sequence). CDR3 length: 15 amino acids. Trimming shortened V by 2 bases and J by 3 bases, and 12 bases separated the two germline ends. The DNA of the CDR3 is TGTGCCAGCAGCTTATTCTCAGGGTGGACAGATACGCAGTATTTT. It yields the protein CASSLFSGWTDTQYF. Drawing the rest from reference TRBV13 and TRBJ2-3, the complete variable domain is AAGVIQSPRHLIKEKRETATLKCYPIPRHDTVYWYQQGPGQDPQFLISFYEKMQSDKGSIPDRFSAQQFSDYHSELNMSSLELGDSALYFCASSLFSGWTDTQYFGPGTRLTVL.

The rearrangement joins TRBV7-9 to TRBJ1-5; D gene ambiguous. CDR3 length: 14 residues. With 5 bases removed from V and 0 bases from J, the gap between germline ends came to 8 bases. Germline V lookup: CDR1 SEHNR, CDR2 FQNEAQ (reference sequence). In DNA, the CDR3 is TGTGCCAGCAGCGAAGGGTATAGCAATCAGCCCCAGCATTTT. Its protein is CASSEGYSNQPQHF.

The chain recombines TRBV27 with TRBJ2-3, with D perhaps matching TRBD1 (6 bases). Germline loops: CDR1 MNHEY, CDR2 SMNVEV (reference sequence). CDR3 length equals 14 residues. Deletions cut 5 bases from V and 1 base from J, with 10 bases between. CDR3 nucleotides: TGTGCCAGCAGTCCAAGGACAGGCACAGATACGCAGTATTTT. Translating gives CASSPRTGTDTQYF.

V usage is TRBV9 and J usage is TRBJ2-3; 8 bases align to TRBD1. This CDR3 comprises 17 residues. Germline V lookup: CDR1 SGDLS, CDR2 YYNGEE. After removal of 3 bases from V and 5 bases from J, the junction contained 14 bases not matched to a gene. DNA of the CDR3: TGTGCCAGCAGCGGAACCTTTGGACAGGGCAATGAAGATACGCAGTATTTT. This codes for CASSGTFGQGNEDTQYF.

On this clone itself: Here the CDR3 omits its conserved ending phenylalanine or tryptophan, so a read error is the likely source. The limits of the CDR3 on the DNA are not certain, so only TCRdb's listed CDR3 is given. The chain is built from TRBV20-1 and TRBJ2-7. Germline V gives CDR1 DFQATT, CDR2 SNEGSKA (reference sequence). A total of 11 residues make up the CDR3, ends included. The CDR3 loop reads CSARAGTVAIK.

This rearrangement joins TRBV6-5 to TRBJ1-2, with no clear D. Germline V lookup: CDR1 MNHEY, CDR2 SVGAGI. This CDR3 has 14 amino acids. V lost 0 bases and J lost 5, with 10 bases in between. The CDR3 coding sequence is TGTGCCAGCAGTTACTCTTCTCTCTTATATGGCTACACCTTC. Encoded protein: CASSYSSLLYGYTF.

V is TRBV29-1 and J is TRBJ1-1; D gene ambiguous. V dropped 4 bases and J dropped 2 bases, with 11 bases sitting between them. Per germline, CDR1 SQVTM and CDR2 ANQGSEA. The CDR3 spans 13 residues. The CDR3 bases are TGCAGCGTTGTCGGCATCTCTAACACTGAAGCTTTCTTT. Translating gives CSVVGISNTEAFF.

This chain links TRBV14 with TRBJ2-1; TRBD2 agrees at 10 bases. The CDR3 is 16 amino acids. Germline loops: CDR1 SGHDN, CDR2 FVKESK. V trimming: 1 base; J trimming: 2 bases; junction bases outside the gene matches: 2. CDR3 region: CASSQVAGGPYNEQFF. CDR3 sequence (DNA): TGTGCCAGCAGCCAAGTAGCGGGAGGACCCTACAATGAGCAGTTCTTC.

V gene TRBV11-2 combines with J gene TRBJ1-1; 8 positions agree with TRBD1. With 3 bases clipped from V and 3 bases from J, the junction kept 9 bases outside the gene matches. The CDR3 spans 16 residues. Germline CDR1 reads SGHAT; CDR2 reads FQNNGV. The CDR3 is CASSFRDRGIYTEAFF. The CDR3 coding sequence is TGTGCCAGCAGCTTCCGAGACAGGGGAATATACACTGAAGCTTTCTTT.